The 27 T cell receptor beta chains given below trace back to one sample, sequenced in a study of stem cell transplantation in POMP-related autoinflammatory disease. Assay: immunoSEQ multiplex PCR; the TCRdb copy retains only in-frame clones and omits some. Among roughly 10,000 clones listed, 85% to 90% were seen once. For these receptors, no antigen is known. General study findings and limits: In PRAID patients, the number of distinct TRB V-J gene pairings was restricted. Across all analyzed T-cell subsets, patients with PRAID tended toward reduced diversity and increased clonality.

Here the sequenced sample was CD8+ T cells from PBMCs, taken before stem cell transplantation. These TCRs come from a human donor with POMP-related autoinflammation and immune dysregulation (PRAID).

In DNA form, the CDR3 reads TGTGCCAGCAGTCGATTGGGGGAGGGGGAGACCCAGTACTTC. Its translation is CASSRLGEGETQYF. The V call is TRBV28, the J call TRBJ2-5; 7 nucleotides agree with TRBD2. V was clipped by 5 bases and J by 5 bases; unmatched bases: 8. Germline assignment: CDR1 MDHEN and CDR2 SYDVKM. CDR3 length: 14 amino acids.

The chain recombines TRBV21-1 with TRBJ1-3. TRBV21-1 counts as a pseudogene. This CDR3 region has 17 residues. CDR3 residues: CASSENLPLRAGNTIYF. The CDR3 nucleotides are TGTGCCAGCAGCGAGAACCTCCCCTTAAGGGCTGGAAACACCATATATTTT.

V gene TRBV20-1 combines with J gene TRBJ2-1, with no clear D. This CDR3 is 11 amino acids long. The germline CDR1 and CDR2 sequences are DFQATT and SNEGSKA (reference sequence). The V and J ends lost 5 bases and 4 bases respectively, with 6 bases between them. DNA of the CDR3: TGCAGTGCTTTGGGTTACAATGAGCAGTTCTTC. Residues: CSALGYNEQFF.

This chain links TRBV11-2 with TRBJ1-2; D perhaps matches TRBD1 (6 bases). Per germline, CDR1 SGHAT and CDR2 FQNNGV. This CDR3 spans 16 amino acids. V shed 5 bases and J shed 3 bases, with 19 bases lying between them. CDR3 in DNA: TGTGCCAGCAGCCCCGATGCTTGGAGGGGGGACTATGGCTACACCTTC. Protein sequence: CASSPDAWRGDYGYTF.

The J gene is TRBJ1-3, the V gene TRBV11-2, with D tentatively TRBD1 (6 bases). The CDR3 sequence is 17 residues long. V shed 0 bases and J shed 5 bases, with 17 bases lying between them. CDR1 is SGHAT and CDR2 is FQNNGV in the germline V gene. The CDR3: CASSLEGPGHLRNTIYF. CDR3 coding DNA: TGTGCCAGCAGCTTAGAGGGTCCGGGACACCTACGAAACACCATATATTTT.

The chain combines TRBV6-1 with TRBJ2-7; 7 positions match TRBD2. The V and J ends lost 6 bases and 1 base, in that order; junction bases with no gene match: 3. The length of the CDR3 is 13 residues. Germline V gene data show CDR1 as MNHNS and CDR2 as SASEGT. The DNA of the CDR3 is TGTGCCAGCAGGGGCGGGGGTTCCTACGAGCAGTACTTC. This sequence encodes CASRGGGSYEQYF.

The gene calls are TRBV28 and TRBJ1-5; TRBD1 matches at 8 bases. CDR3 size: 16 residues. Germline CDR1 and CDR2: MDHEN and SYDVKM. After removal of 3 bases from V and 4 bases from J, the junction contained 8 bases not matched to a gene. The CDR3 sequence: CASSFPGGGGNQPQHF. CDR3 coding DNA: TGTGCCAGCAGTTTTCCAGGGGGCGGTGGTAATCAGCCCCAGCATTTT.

The gene calls are TRBV7-2 and TRBJ2-7; D call uncertain. V lost 1 base, J lost 1 base, and 17 bases lay in between. CDR3 size: 17 residues. The germline V gene encodes CDR1 SGHTA and CDR2 FQGNSA. For the CDR3, the DNA is TGTGCCAGCAGCTTAGGAGTGAATGGGCTCAAATCCTACGAGCAGTACTTC. Translated, it gives CASSLGVNGLKSYEQYF.

The chain joins TRBV19 to TRBJ2-1; tentatively, D is TRBD2 (6 bases). The V gene's germline CDR1 is LNHDA and CDR2 SQIVND (reference sequence). The CDR3 runs to 14 residues. Between the trimmed V and J ends, which lost 6 bases and 0 bases, there was a span of 9 bases. CDR3 sequence (DNA): TGTGCCAGTAGCACGGGAGACTCCTACAATGAGCAGTTCTTC. Its translation: CASSTGDSYNEQFF. Full variable domain (rest looked up from reference TRBV19 and TRBJ2-1): DGGITQSPKYLFRKEGQNVTLSCEQNLNHDAMYWYRQDPGQGLRLIYYSQIVNDFQKGDIAEGYSVSREKKESFPLTVTSAQKNPTAFYLCASSTGDSYNEQFFGPGTRLTVL.

V usage is TRBV30 and J usage is TRBJ2-7; unclear D gene. The CDR3 is 12 amino acids. V gave up 2 bases and J gave up 2 bases, with 7 bases separating them. Germline CDR1 is GTSNPN and CDR2 is SVGIG (reference sequence). Here the CDR3 DNA reads TGTGCCTGGAGTCCCAGTGCCTACGAGCAGTACTTC. Translation: CAWSPSAYEQYF.

The genes are TRBV27 and TRBJ1-2; tentative D call: TRBD1 (5 bases). CDR1 and CDR2 (germline): MNHEY, SMNVEV (reference sequence). The length of the CDR3 is 15 residues. V lost 3 bases and J lost 3, with 14 bases in between. CDR3 loop: CASSFLQDGDYGYTF. The DNA of the CDR3 is TGTGCCAGCAGTTTCTTACAGGATGGGGACTATGGCTACACCTTC.

This chain links TRBV27 with TRBJ1-5, with unresolved D. Trimming took off 6 bases at V and 3 bases at J, with 12 bases between the two ends. CDR3 length: 14 residues. CDR1 is MNHEY, CDR2 SMNVEV, per germline (reference sequence). The CDR3 loop is CASSNDGNNQPQHF. CDR3 bases: TGTGCCAGCAGCAACGACGGAAACAATCAGCCCCAGCATTTT.

J is TRBJ1-4 and V is TRBV7-8; D not resolved. V shed 3 bases and J shed 6 bases, with 8 bases lying between them. CDR1 and CDR2 (germline): SGHVS, FQNEAQ. This CDR3 is 13 amino acids long. CDR3 loop: CASSLRTDEKLFF. The DNA for the CDR3 is TGTGCCAGCAGCTTGAGGACCGATGAAAAACTGTTTTTT.

CDR3 nucleotides: TGTGCCAGCAGCTTCGGCGGGGGGAGCTCCTACAATGAGCAGTTCTTC. Translating it yields CASSFGGGSSYNEQFF. The V gene is TRBV7-9, the J gene TRBJ2-1; 8 nucleotides line up with TRBD2. Germline CDR1 reads SEHNR; CDR2 reads FQNEAQ (reference sequence). CDR3 length: 16 amino acids. The J segment lost 0 bases and the V segment lost 3 bases, leaving 4 bases of the junction unmatched.

The V call is TRBV5-1, the J call TRBJ1-2; possible D gene TRBD1, 6 bases. V lost 6 bases and J 4 bases, leaving 10 bases between the germline ends. Germline CDR1 is SGHRS and CDR2 is YFSETQ. CDR3 length: 12 amino acids. For the CDR3, the DNA is TGCGCCAGCAAGGGGGAGATCTATGGCTACACCTTC. Translated, it gives CASKGEIYGYTF.

The chain links TRBV30 to TRBJ1-2; TRBD1 aligns across 9 bases. The V gene end was trimmed by 0 bases and the J gene end by 4 bases; junction bases not matched to a gene: 9. Germline lookup yields CDR1 GTSNPN and CDR2 SVGIG (reference sequence). CDR3 size: 16 residues. The CDR3 protein is CAWSVWGTGSLYGYTF. The CDR3, as DNA: TGTGCCTGGAGTGTGTGGGGGACAGGGAGCCTCTATGGCTACACCTTC.

V is TRBV2 and J is TRBJ1-1; unclear D gene. The CDR3 consists of 10 residues. The germline gives CDR1 SNHLY, CDR2 FYNNEI. Deletions cut 5 bases from V and 9 bases from J, with 7 bases between. The CDR3 reads CASSPPKAFF. The CDR3 region has the DNA TGTGCCAGCAGTCCTCCTAAAGCTTTCTTT.

This clone turned up a few times. CDR3 nucleotide sequence: TGTGCCAGTAGTATAACTGGAGACATTCAGTACTTC. This codes for CASSITGDIQYF. The chain couples TRBV19 to TRBJ2-4; no clear D gene. The CDR3 is made up of 12 amino acids. Germline lookup yields CDR1 LNHDA and CDR2 SQIVND (reference sequence). V shed 2 bases and J shed 8 bases, with 7 bases lying between them.

The J gene is TRBJ2-7, the V gene TRBV5-6; no definite D call. In germline, CDR1 is SGHDT, CDR2 YYEEEE. V lost 4 bases, J lost 0 bases, and 11 bases lay in between. CDR3 size: 14 residues. The CDR3 DNA follows: TGTGCCAGCAGCCAACAGATTTACTCCTACGAGCAGTACTTC. It is translated as CASSQQIYSYEQYF.

V is TRBV28 and J is TRBJ2-6, with TRBD1 matching 9 bases. The V and J ends lost 5 bases and 1 base, in that order; junction bases with no gene match: 12. The CDR3 consists of 19 residues. Germline CDR1 is MDHEN and CDR2 is SYDVKM. Here the CDR3 DNA reads TGTGCCAGCAGTCCCCAGGAGGGACAGGGCCCTTCTGGGGCCAACGTCCTGACTTTC. Translating gives CASSPQEGQGPSGANVLTF.

This clone was counted only a few times. The genes are TRBV19 and TRBJ2-7; maybe TRBD2 (6 bases). With 1 base removed from V and 3 bases from J, the gap between germline ends came to 10 bases. This CDR3 comprises 14 residues. CDR1 LNHDA and CDR2 SQIVND come from the germline V gene (reference sequence). CDR3 sequence reads: CASSIGGSGYEQYF. The CDR3, as DNA: TGTGCCAGTAGTATAGGCGGTAGCGGCTACGAGCAGTACTTC.

The CDR3 spells CASKGSAGDWSYNEQFF. DNA for the CDR3: TGTGCCAGCAAGGGGTCAGCGGGAGACTGGTCCTACAATGAGCAGTTCTTC. This sequence joins TRBV2 and TRBJ2-1; TRBD2 matches 8 bases. V was pared by 7 bases and J by 1 base, with 12 bases of the junction left unmatched. The germline gives CDR1 SNHLY, CDR2 FYNNEI. This CDR3 comprises 17 residues.

The V call is TRBV27, the J call TRBJ2-6, with no clear D. V lost 5 bases to trimming and J lost 4 bases, with 3 bases between them. The germline V gene has CDR1 MNHEY and CDR2 SMNVEV (reference sequence). The CDR3 loop spans 12 amino acids. CDR3 amino acids: CASSTGANVLTF. The CDR3 bases are TGTGCCAGCAGTACCGGGGCCAACGTCCTGACTTTC.

The chain combines TRBV2 with TRBJ2-1; D may be TRBD1 (6 bases). V lost 6 bases and J lost 12, with 27 bases in between. CDR3 size: 16 residues. Germline V gives CDR1 SNHLY, CDR2 FYNNEI. CDR3 region: CASSENKYREPRGQFF. The DNA for the CDR3 is TGTGCCAGCAGCGAGAACAAGTACAGGGAACCACGGGGGCAGTTCTTC.

In DNA, the CDR3 is TGCGCCAGCAGCCAAGTGCTTGCAGCCAACACTGAAGCTTTCTTT. Translation gives CASSQVLAANTEAFF. V and J are TRBV4-1 and TRBJ1-1; D is unresolved. The CDR3 is 15 amino acids. The V and J ends lost 1 base and 2 bases respectively, with 11 bases between them. Germline CDR1 reads MGHRA; CDR2 reads YSYEKL.

The V and J genes are TRBV18 and TRBJ1-2, with a tentative D call TRBD1 (6 bases). The length of the CDR3 is 15 residues. Germline CDR1 KGHSH, CDR2 LQKENI. V lost 3 bases and J 3 bases, leaving 14 bases between the germline ends. In DNA, the CDR3 is TGTGCCAGCTCACCGTTGACAGGTCCCGACTATGGCTACACCTTC. Its translation: CASSPLTGPDYGYTF.

This chain joins TRBV2 and TRBJ2-7, with 16 bases identical to TRBD2. This CDR3 region has 19 residues. Per germline, CDR1 SNHLY and CDR2 FYNNEI. Unmatched junction bases numbered 10, after V lost 0 bases and J lost 5 bases. DNA of the CDR3: TGTGCCAGCAGTGAAGCTAGGGGACTAGCGGGAGGGCCATCCCACGAGCAGTACTTC. It encodes CASSEARGLAGGPSHEQYF. Full variable domain (missing parts from reference TRBV2 and TRBJ2-7): EPEVTQTPSHQVTQMGQEVILRCVPISNHLYFYWYRQILGQKVEFLVSFYNNEISEKSEIFDDQFSVERPDGSNFTLKIRSTKLEDSAMYFCASSEARGLAGGPSHEQYFGPGTRLTVT.